This T cell receptor (beta chain) was found in a study of shared clonotypes between healthy human individuals (dated by TCRdb to 2020 to 2022). Context from the whole study: A couple of women and three men aged 18 to 49 years were included in the cohort. Blood TCR repertoires of about 5 healthy adults were deeply sequenced to estimate repertoire size and the extent of clonotype sharing between individuals. Libraries were prepared and TCR repertoires were sequenced by different laboratories using diverse techniques, in order to increase sequencing depth and limit assay-specific biases. Between about 0.94 and 8.9 billion PBMCs per donor were obtained by leukapheresis.

TCR CDR3 regions were amplified from genomic DNA by multiplex PCR using the deep immunoSEQ assay. For each cell subset, the extracted genomic DNA was distributed evenly across all wells of several immunoSEQ 96-well plates, and each plate served as one replicate. Each replicate PCR for unsorted PBMC received approximately 0.3 ug genomic DNA, equal to around 30,000 T cell genomes. Unsorted PBMC genomic DNA was sequenced across ten immunoSEQ deep assay plates. Purified libraries were measured with a Qubit 3.0 fluorometer, size-checked on a Bioanalyzer 2100, and measured again with the KAPA Library Quantification kit. A separate single-read 150-cycle Illumina NextSeq 550 flow cell was used to sequence each immunoSEQ 96-well plate. The original pipeline was this. Because the immunoSEQ output held only junctional sequences and lacked quality scores, the filtering could not match the filtering applied to full-length reads. Sequences were annotated with PyIR, a Python wrapper for IgBLAST v1.9, and V/J genes and CDR3 were assigned using IMGT germline references. Any read was removed if the V/J assignment was weak (E-value above 1e-6), the CDR3 was missing, or the read contained stop codons, out-of-frame junctions, or ambiguous translated residues. V3J clonotypes were defined as sequences sharing an identical inferred V gene, J gene, and CDR3 amino acid sequence. The percentage overlap between two repertoires was calculated by dividing the number of shared unique clonotypes by the size of the smaller repertoire. Repertoire richness was assessed with RTK rarefaction, the Chao1 estimator, and Recon v2.1 estimates of unobserved clonotypes. TCRdb's version of the immuneACCESS table is confined to in-frame rearrangements and falls short of the full clone set. An unresolved V gene accounts for under half of the shortfall where checked; the remainder is of unknown origin. That table gives V, J and clone size, and the DNA gave D and trimming. For this sample the table gives around 430,000 clones, of which roughly 80% were detected only once. About 12% of the sample belongs to the ten largest clones.

A remark on this clone: What this receptor recognizes is not known. It has no much larger one-base neighbor in the sample; base qualities were not kept.

Trimming removed 1 base from V and 5 bases from J, leaving 15 bases between the germline ends. CDR1 and CDR2, per the germline V gene (reference sequence), are LNHNV and YYDKDF. From the cysteine through the phenylalanine, the CDR3 covers 16 amino acids. Of all the DNA, just the CDR3 is kept, 48 bases in frame from base 1. The donors were healthy, HIV-negative adults with no recently reported acute infections or vaccinations. All donors were Caucasian adults living in Nashville, Tennessee, USA. For unsorted samples, tens of millions of PBMCs were counted, and genomic DNA was extracted using the QIAamp DNA Blood Mini kit. Blood was collected by leukapheresis, and PBMCs were isolated by Ficoll-Histopaque density gradient centrifugation and then cryopreserved in liquid nitrogen vapor phase. What the work shows at the level of the full study, not this receptor alone: Pairwise subsampling indicated that sequencing depth was expected to affect the degree of clonotype sharing among donors. Only blood was sampled, and tissue TCR repertoires likely differ from those in blood. Because the study included only a small number of donors, the genetic and exposure-history diversity represented was limited.

The clonotype originates from a woman between 40 and 50 years old in good health. Some clones in this sample may be carry-over from other donors' samples. Sequenced material: PBMCs. The chain joins TRBV15 to TRBJ2-1; the D gene is possibly TRBD2, with 5 bases matching. The bases are TGTGCCACCAGCAGAGCCTCTAGCCTCCGAAACAATGAGCAGTTCTTC. The translation is CATSRASSLRNNEQFF.